This T cell receptor (beta chain) derives from a study of breast tumors, draining lymph nodes, adjacent tissues listed by TCRdb under 2016. With respect to the entire study: In breast cancer patients, the study compared the TCR beta repertoires of tumor, adjacent nontumor tissue and axillary lymph nodes. In human breast cancer, the study set out to evaluate how tumor, surrounding tissue and draining lymph node repertoires relate to one another and whether T cells may move between these sites. What the authors observed across the whole study: A scenario in which most tumor T cells derive from the lymph node and then expand within tumor tissue was judged to be consistent with the data. Tumor T-cell repertoires showed less diversity than lymph node repertoires and more diversity than nontumor tissue repertoires, and tumor T-cell repertoires showed preferential V and J gene usage. The study presented the conclusion that tumor T cells originate in lymph nodes as consistent with a hypothesis, not as something directly demonstrated. The similarity between tumor and nontumor tissue repertoires was significantly greater in luminal-like breast cancer than in basal-like breast cancer.

For sequencing, an Illumina HiSeq 2000 was employed. Multiplex PCR amplification was used to generate the TCR beta chain libraries. High-throughput sequencing was used to analyze the amplified TCR beta chain products. The public sequencing data were trimmed at Q25 with fastp and processed into clonotypes with MiXCR by TCRdb, which kept only in-frame beta chains. CDR3 protein duplicates are merged, each entry listing the most common genes and DNA. A total of roughly 86,000 distinct CDR3 sequences appear in this sample, about 20% of them only once. Jointly, the top ten make up around 2.5% of the sample. Lymph node samples were obtained from the axillary draining lymph nodes of breast cancer patients. In the case of this clonotype: Its antigen remains unidentified. No qualities accompany the bases; no much larger clone lies one base away.

Relative to germline, V is missing 4 bases and J is missing 4 bases, with 6 bases of the junction outside any gene match. The CDR3 holds 16 amino acids from the cysteine to the phenylalanine. CDR3 DNA is the only sequence kept; it has 48 bases, read in frame from the first base. Looking up the germline V gene (reference sequence) yields CDR1 MNHEY and CDR2 SMNVEV. The sequence joins TRBV27 to TRBJ2-1; 11 nucleotides in the junction match TRBD2. This clonotype was sampled from a female donor with breast cancer. Some clones in this sample may be carry-over from other donors' samples. Sequencing was done on a sample of axillary lymph node tissue. The DNA reads TGTGCCAGCAGTTCGGGACTAGCGGCCACTTACAATGAGCAGTTCTTC. This is translated as CASSSGLAATYNEQFF.